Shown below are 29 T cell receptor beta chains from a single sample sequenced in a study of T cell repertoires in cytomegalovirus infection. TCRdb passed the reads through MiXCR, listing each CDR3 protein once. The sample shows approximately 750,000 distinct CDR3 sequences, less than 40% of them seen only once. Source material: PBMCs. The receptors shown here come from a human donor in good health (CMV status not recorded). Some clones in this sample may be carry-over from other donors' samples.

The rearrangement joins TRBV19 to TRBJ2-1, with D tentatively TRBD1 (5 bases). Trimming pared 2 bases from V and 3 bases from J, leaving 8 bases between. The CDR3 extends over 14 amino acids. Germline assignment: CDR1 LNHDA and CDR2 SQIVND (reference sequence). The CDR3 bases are TGTGCCAGTAGTATACAGGGTCACTACAATGAGCAGTTCTTC. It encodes CASSIQGHYNEQFF.

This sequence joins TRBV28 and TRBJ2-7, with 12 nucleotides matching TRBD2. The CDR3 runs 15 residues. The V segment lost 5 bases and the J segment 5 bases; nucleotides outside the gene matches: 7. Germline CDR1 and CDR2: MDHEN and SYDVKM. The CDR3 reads CASSPRLAGADEQYF. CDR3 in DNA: TGTGCCAGCAGTCCTCGACTAGCGGGAGCCGACGAGCAGTACTTC.

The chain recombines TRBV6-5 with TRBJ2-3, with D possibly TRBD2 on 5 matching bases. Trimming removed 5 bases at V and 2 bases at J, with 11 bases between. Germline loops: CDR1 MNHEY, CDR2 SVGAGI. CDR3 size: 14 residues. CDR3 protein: CASSLEGFTDTQYF. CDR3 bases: TGTGCCAGCAGTCTCGAGGGATTCACAGATACGCAGTATTTT.

DNA of the CDR3: TGCGCCAGCAGCCACGCCACAGGGGGCGCAGAAAACATTCAGTACTTC. Its protein is CASSHATGGAENIQYF. V and J are TRBV4-1 and TRBJ2-4; 9 bases are shared with TRBD1. Looked up from germline, CDR1 is MGHRA and CDR2 is YSYEKL. With V trimmed by 3 bases and J by 5 bases, 8 bases remained unmatched. This CDR3 comprises 16 residues.

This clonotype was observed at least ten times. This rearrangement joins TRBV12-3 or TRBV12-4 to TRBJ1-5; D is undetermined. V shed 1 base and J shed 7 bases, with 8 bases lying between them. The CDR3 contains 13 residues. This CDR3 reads CASSLGPRQPQHF. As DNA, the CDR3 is TGTGCCAGCAGTTTAGGCCCTAGGCAGCCCCAGCATTTT.

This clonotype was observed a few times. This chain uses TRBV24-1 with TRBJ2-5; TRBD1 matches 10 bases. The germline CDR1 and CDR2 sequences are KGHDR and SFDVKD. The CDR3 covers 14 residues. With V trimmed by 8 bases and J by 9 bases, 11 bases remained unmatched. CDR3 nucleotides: TGTGCCACCAACACCGGGACAGGGGCCCAGCCCCAGTACTTC. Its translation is CATNTGTGAQPQYF.

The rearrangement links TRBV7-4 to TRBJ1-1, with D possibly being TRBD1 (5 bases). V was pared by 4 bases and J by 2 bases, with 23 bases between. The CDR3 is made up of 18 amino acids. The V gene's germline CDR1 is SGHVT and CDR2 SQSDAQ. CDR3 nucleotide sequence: TGTGCCAGCAGCTCCAGGACCCCGACAGTGTCTACCAACACTGAAGCTTTCTTT. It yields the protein CASSSRTPTVSTNTEAFF.

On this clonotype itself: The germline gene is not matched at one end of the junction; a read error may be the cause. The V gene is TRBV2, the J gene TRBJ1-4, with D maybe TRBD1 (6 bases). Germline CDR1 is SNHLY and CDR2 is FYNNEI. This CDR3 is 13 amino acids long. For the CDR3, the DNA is TGTGCCAGCAGTGATGGAAAGGGGGGAACAACCACATTT. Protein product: CASSDGKGGTTTF.

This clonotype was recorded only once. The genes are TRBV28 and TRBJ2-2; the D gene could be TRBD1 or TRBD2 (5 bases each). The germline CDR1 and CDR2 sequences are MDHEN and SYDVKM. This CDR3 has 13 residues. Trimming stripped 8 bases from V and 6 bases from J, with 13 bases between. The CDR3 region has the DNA TGTGCCAGCTCCGGGACGGTCGCCGGGGAGCTGTTTTTT. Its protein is CASSGTVAGELFF.

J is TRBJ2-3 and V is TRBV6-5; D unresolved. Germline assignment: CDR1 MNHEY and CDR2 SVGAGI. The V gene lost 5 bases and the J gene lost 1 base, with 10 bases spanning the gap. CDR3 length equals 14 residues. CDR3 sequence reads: CASSHTRGTDTQYF. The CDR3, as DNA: TGTGCCAGCAGTCACACAAGGGGCACAGATACGCAGTATTTT.

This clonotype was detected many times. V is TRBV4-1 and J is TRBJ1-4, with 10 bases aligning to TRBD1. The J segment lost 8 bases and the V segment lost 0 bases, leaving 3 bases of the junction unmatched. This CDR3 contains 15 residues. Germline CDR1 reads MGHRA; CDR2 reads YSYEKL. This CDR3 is CASSQEGQGREKLFF. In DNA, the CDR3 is TGCGCCAGCAGCCAAGAGGGACAGGGGAGGGAAAAACTGTTTTTT.

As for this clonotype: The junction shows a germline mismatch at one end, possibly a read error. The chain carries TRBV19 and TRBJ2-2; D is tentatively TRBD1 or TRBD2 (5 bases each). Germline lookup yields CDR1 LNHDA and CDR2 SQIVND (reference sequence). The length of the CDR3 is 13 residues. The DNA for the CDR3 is TGTGCCAGTAGTGGCCCAGGGTCCGGGGAGCTTTTTTTT. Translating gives CASSGPGSGELFF.

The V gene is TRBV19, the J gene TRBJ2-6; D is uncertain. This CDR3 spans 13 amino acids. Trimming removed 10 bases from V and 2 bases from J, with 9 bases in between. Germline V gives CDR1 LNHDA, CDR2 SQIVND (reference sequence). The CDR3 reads CATRLPGANVLTF. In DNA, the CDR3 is TGTGCCACAAGGTTACCTGGGGCCAACGTCCTGACTTTC.

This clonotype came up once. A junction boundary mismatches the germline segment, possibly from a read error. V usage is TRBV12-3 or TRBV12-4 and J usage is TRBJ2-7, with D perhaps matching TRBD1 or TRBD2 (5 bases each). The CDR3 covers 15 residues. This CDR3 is CDSSLYGILGDEQYF. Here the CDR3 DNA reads TGTGACAGCAGCCTATACGGGATACTGGGGGACGAGCAGTACTTC.

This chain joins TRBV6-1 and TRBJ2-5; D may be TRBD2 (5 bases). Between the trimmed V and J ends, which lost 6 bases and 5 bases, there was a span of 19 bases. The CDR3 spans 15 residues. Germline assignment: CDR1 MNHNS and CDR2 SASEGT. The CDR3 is CASSNTLGPGETQYF. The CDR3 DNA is TGTGCCAGCAGCAATACCCTCGGGCCGGGGGAGACCCAGTACTTC.

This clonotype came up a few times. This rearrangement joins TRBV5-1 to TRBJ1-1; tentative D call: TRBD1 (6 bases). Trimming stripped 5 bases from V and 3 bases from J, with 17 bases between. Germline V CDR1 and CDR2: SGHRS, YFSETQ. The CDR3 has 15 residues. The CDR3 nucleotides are TGCGCCAGCAGTTTTACAGGGTTAGGGGACACTGAAGCTTTCTTT. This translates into CASSFTGLGDTEAFF.

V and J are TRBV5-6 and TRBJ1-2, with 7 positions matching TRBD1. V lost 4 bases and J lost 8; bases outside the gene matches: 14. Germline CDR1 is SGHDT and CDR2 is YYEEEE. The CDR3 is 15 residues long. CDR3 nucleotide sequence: TGTGCCAGCAGCCGGGGAGACAGGGCATTAGGGGGCTACACCTTC. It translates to CASSRGDRALGGYTF.

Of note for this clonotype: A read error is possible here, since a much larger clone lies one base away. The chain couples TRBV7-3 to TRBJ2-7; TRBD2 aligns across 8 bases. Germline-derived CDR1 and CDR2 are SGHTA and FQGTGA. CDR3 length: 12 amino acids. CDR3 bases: TGTTCCAGCAGCGACGCCGGGACTAGAAAGTACTTC. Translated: CSSSDAGTRKYF.

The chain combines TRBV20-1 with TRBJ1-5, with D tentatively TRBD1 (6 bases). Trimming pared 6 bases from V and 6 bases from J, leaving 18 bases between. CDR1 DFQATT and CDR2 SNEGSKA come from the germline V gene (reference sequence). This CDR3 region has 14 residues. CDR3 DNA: TGCAGTGCCGGGCCCTGGGCAGGGGTTCAGCCCCAGCATTTT. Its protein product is CSAGPWAGVQPQHF.

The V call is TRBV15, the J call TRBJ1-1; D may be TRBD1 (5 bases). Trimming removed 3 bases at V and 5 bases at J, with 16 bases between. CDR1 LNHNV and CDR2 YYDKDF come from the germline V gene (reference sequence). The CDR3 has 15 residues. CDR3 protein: CATSSGTQVQTEAFF. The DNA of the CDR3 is TGTGCCACCAGCAGTGGGACCCAGGTTCAAACTGAAGCTTTCTTT.

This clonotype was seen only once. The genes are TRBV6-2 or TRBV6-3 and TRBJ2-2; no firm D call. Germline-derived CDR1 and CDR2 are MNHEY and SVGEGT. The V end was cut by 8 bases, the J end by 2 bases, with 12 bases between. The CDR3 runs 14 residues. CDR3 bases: TGTGCCAGCGGATCGGCGATAAACACCGGGGAGCTGTTTTTT. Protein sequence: CASGSAINTGELFF.

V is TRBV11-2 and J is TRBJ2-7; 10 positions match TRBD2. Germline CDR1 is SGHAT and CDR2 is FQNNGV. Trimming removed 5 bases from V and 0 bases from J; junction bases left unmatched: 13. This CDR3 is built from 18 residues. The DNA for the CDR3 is TGTGCCAGCAGCCCACTAGCGGGACCCGCCGAAACCTCCTACGAGCAGTACTTC. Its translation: CASSPLAGPAETSYEQYF.

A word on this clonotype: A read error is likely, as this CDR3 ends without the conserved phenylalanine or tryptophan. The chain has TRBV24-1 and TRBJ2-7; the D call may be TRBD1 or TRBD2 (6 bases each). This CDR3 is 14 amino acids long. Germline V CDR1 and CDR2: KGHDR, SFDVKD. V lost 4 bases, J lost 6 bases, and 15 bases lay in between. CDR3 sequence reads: CATSDHREVGEQYL. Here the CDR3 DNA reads TGTGCCACCAGTGACCACAGGGAGGTAGGCGAGCAGTACTTA.

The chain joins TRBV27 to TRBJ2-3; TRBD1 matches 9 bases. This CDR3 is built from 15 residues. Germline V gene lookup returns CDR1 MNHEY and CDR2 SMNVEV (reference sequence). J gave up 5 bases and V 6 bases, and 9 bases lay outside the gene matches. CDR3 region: CASREPGQGIDTQYF. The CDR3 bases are TGTGCCAGCAGGGAGCCGGGACAGGGCATAGATACGCAGTATTTT.

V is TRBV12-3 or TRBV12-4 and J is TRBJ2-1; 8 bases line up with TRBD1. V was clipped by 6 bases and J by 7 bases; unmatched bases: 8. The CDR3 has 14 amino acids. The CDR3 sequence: CASRGDRKPNEQFF. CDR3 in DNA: TGTGCCAGCAGGGGGGACAGGAAGCCGAATGAGCAGTTCTTC.

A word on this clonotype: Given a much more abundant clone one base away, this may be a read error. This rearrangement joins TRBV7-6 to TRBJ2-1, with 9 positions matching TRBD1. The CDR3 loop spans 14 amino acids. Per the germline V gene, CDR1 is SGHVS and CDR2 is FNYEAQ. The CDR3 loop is CASSFLLQGAEQLF. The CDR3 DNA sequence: TGTGCCAGCAGCTTTCTACTACAGGGGGCCGAGCAGTTATTC. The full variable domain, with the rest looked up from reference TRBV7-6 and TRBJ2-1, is GAGVSQSPRYKVTKRGQDVALRCDPISGHVSLYWYRQALGQGPEFLTYFNYEAQQDKSGLPNDRFSAERPEGSISTLTIQRTEQRDSAMYRCASSFLLQGAEQLFGPGTRLTVL.

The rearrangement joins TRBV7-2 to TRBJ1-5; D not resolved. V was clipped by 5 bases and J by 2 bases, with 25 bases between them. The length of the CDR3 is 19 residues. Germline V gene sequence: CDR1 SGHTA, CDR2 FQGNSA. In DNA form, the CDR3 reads TGTGCCAGCAGCCAAACATTTGGGGTTTTTTTTGGCGGCAATCAGCCCCAGCATTTT. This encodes CASSQTFGVFFGGNQPQHF.

CDR3 nucleotide sequence: TGTGCCAGCAGCTTAGGTACTAGCGGGAGAACAGATACGCAGTATTTT. Amino acid sequence: CASSLGTSGRTDTQYF. The rearrangement uses TRBV7-6 and TRBJ2-3; 11 nucleotides line up with TRBD2. This CDR3 has 16 amino acids. The V segment lost 1 base and the J segment 3 bases; nucleotides outside the gene matches: 3. The V gene's germline CDR1 is SGHVS and CDR2 FNYEAQ.

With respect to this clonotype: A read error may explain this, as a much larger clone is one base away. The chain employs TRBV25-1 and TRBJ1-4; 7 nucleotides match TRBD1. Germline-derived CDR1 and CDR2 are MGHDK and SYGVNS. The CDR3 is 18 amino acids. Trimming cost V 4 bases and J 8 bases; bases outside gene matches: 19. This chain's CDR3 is CASSGLTGTVEVREKLFF. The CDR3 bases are TGTGCCAGCAGTGGGCTGACCGGGACAGTGGAAGTTCGGGAAAAACTGTTTTTT.